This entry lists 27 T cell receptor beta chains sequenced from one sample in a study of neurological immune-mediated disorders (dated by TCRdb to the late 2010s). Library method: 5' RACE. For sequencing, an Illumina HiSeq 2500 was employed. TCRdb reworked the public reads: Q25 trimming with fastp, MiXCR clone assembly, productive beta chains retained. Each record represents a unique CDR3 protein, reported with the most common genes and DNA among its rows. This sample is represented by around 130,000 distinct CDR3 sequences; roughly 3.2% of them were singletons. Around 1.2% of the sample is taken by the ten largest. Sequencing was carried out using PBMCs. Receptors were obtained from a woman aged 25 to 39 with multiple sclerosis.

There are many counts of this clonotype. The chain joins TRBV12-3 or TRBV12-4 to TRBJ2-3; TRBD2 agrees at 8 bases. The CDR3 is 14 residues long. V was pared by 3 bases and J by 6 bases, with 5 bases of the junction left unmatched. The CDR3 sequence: CASSFNGGRDTQYF. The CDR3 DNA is TGTGCCAGCAGTTTTAATGGCGGGAGGGATACGCAGTATTTT.

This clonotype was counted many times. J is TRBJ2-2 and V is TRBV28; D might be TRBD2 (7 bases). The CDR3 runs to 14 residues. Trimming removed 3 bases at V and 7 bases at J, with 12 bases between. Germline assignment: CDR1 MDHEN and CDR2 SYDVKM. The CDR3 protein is CASSFGGQGGELFF. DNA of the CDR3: TGTGCCAGCAGTTTCGGGGGGCAAGGCGGGGAGCTGTTTTTT.

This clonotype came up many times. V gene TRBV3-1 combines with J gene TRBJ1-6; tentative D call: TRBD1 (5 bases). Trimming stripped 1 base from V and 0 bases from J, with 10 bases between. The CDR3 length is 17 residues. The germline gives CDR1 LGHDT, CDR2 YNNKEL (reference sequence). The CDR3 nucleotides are TGTGCCAGCAGCCAAGTAAGCGGGGGCTCCTATAATTCACCCCTCCACTTT. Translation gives CASSQVSGGSYNSPLHF.

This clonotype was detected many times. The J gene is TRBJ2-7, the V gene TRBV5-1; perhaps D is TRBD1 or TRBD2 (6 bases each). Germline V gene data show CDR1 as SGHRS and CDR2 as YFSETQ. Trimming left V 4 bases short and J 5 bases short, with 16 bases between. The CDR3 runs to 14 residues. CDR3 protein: CASSRSSGAHEQYF. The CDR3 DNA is TGCGCCAGCAGCAGATCCTCGGGGGCCCACGAGCAGTACTTC.

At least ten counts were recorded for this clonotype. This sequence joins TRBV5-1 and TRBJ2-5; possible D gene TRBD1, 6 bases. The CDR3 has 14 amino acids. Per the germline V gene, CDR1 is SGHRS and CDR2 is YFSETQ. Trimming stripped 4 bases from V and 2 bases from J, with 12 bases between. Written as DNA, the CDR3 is TGCGCCAGCAGCGGTGGACAGCTACAAGAGACCCAGTACTTC. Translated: CASSGGQLQETQYF.

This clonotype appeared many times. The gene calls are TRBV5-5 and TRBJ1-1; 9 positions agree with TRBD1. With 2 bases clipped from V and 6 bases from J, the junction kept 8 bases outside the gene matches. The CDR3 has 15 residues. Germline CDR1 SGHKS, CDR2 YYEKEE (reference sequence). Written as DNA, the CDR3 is TGTGCCAGCAGCTTACGGGGACAGGGATCCTCTGAAGCTTTCTTT. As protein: CASSLRGQGSSEAFF.

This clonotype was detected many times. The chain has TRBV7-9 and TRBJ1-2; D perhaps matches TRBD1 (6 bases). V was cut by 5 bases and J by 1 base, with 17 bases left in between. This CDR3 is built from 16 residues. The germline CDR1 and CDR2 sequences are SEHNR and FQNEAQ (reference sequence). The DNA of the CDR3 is TGTGCCAGCAGCCACCAAGGGGGGGCGGATAACTATGGCTACACCTTC. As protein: CASSHQGGADNYGYTF. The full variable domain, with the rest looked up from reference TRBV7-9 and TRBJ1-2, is DTGVSQNPRHKITKRGQNVTFRCDPISEHNRLYWYRQTLGQGPEFLTYFQNEAQLEKSRLLSDRFSAERPKGSFSTLEIQRTEQGDSAMYLCASSHQGGADNYGYTFGSGTRLTVV.

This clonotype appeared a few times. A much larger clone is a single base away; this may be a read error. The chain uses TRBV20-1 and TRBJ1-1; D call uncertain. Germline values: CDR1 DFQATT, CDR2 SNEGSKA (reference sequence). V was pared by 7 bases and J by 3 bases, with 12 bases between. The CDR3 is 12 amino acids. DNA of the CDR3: TGCAGTGATAAATCGAGCCACACTGAAGCTTTCTTT. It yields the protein CSDKSSHTEAFF.

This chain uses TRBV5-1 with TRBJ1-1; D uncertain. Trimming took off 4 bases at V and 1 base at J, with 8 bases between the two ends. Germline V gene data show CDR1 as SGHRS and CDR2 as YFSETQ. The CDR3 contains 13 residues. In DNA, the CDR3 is TGCGCCAGCAGCGTAACAGCGAACACTGAAGCTTTCTTT. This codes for CASSVTANTEAFF.

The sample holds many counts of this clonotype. CDR3 coding DNA: TGTGCCACCAGCAGCGGACCGATTGGCGACAATGAGCAGTTCTTC. Translated: CATSSGPIGDNEQFF. The rearrangement uses TRBV15 and TRBJ2-1; D unclear. V lost 3 bases and J lost 5, with 14 bases in between. The length of the CDR3 is 15 residues. Germline V CDR1 and CDR2: LNHNV, YYDKDF (reference sequence).

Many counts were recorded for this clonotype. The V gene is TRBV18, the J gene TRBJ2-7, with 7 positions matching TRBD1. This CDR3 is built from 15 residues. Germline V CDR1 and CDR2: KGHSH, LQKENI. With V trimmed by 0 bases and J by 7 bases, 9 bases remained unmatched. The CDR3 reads CASSPPGQRLGEQYF. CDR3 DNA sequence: TGTGCCAGCTCACCACCGGGACAGCGGCTGGGGGAGCAGTACTTC.

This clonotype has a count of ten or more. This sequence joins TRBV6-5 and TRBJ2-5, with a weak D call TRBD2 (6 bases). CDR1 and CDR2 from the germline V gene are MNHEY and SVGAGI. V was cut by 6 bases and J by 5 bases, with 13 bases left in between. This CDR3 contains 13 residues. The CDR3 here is CASREGREETQYF. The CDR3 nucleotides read TGTGCCAGCAGGGAGGGCAGGGAGGAGACCCAGTACTTC.

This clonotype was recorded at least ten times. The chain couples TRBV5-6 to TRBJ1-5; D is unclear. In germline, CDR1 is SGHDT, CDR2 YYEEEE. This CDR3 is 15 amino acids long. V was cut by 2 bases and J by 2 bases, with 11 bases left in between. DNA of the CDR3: TGTGCCAGCAGCTTCAGGTTCGGAGGCAATCAGCCCCAGCATTTT. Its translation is CASSFRFGGNQPQHF.

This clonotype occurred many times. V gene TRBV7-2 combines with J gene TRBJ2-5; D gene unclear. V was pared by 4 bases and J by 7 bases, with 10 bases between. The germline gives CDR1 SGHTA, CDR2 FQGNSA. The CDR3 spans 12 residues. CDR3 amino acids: CASSSIPPTQYF. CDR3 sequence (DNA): TGTGCCAGCAGCTCAATCCCCCCGACCCAGTACTTC.

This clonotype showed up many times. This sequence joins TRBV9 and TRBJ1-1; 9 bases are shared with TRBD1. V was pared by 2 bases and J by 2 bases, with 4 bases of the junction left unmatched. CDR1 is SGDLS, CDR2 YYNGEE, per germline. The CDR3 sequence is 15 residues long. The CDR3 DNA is TGTGCCAGCAGCGTCGGGACAGGGCTTAACACTGAAGCTTTCTTT. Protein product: CASSVGTGLNTEAFF.

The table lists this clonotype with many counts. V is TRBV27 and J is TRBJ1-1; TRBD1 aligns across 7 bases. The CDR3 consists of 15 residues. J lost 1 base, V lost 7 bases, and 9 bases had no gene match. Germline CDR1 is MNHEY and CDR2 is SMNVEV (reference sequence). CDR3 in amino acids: CASMEGTETNTEAFF. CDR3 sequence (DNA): TGTGCCAGCATGGAAGGGACAGAGACGAACACTGAAGCTTTCTTT.

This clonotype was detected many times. For the CDR3, the DNA is TGTGCCAGCTCACCCTCAACAAGCTACGAGCAGTACTTC. Protein sequence: CASSPSTSYEQYF. V usage is TRBV18 and J usage is TRBJ2-7; no firm D call. Germline assignment: CDR1 KGHSH and CDR2 LQKENI. The V and J ends lost 3 bases and 3 bases respectively, with 9 bases between them. The CDR3 totals 13 residues.

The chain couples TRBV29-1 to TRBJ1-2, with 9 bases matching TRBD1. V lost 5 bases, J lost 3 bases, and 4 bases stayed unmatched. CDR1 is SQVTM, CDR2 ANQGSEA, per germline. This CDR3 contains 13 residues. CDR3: CSVPDRGYYGYTF. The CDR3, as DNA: TGCAGCGTTCCGGACAGGGGTTACTATGGCTACACCTTC.

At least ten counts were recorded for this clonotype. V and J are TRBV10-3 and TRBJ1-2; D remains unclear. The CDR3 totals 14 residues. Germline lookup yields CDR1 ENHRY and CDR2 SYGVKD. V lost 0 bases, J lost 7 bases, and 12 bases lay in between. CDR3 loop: CAISESPAASGYTF. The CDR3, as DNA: TGTGCCATCAGTGAGTCACCCGCGGCGAGTGGCTACACCTTC.

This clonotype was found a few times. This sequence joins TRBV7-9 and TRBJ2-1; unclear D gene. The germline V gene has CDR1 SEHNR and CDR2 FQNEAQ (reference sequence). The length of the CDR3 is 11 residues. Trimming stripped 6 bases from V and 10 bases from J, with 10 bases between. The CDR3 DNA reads TGTGCCAGCAGTCCCGTAGGGGAGCAGTTCTTC. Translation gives CASSPVGEQFF.

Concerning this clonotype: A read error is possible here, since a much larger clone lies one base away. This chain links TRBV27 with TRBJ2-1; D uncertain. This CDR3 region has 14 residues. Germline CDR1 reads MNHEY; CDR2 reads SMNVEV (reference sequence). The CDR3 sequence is CASTKDGPYNAQFF. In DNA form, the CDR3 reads TGTGCCAGCACCAAGGACGGACCCTACAATGCGCAGTTCTTC.

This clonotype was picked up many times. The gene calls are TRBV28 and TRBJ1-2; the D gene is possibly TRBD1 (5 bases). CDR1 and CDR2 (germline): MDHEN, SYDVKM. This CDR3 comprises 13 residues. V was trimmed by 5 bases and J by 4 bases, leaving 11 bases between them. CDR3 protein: CASSLQEFYGYTF. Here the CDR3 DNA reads TGTGCCAGCAGTCTACAGGAGTTCTATGGCTACACCTTC.

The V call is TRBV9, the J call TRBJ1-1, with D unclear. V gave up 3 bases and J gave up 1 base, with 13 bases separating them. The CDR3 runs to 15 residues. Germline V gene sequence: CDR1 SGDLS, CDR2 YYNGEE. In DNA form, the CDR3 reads TGTGCCAGCAGCGACCTAGCGATAGGGAACACTGAAGCTTTCTTT. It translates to CASSDLAIGNTEAFF.

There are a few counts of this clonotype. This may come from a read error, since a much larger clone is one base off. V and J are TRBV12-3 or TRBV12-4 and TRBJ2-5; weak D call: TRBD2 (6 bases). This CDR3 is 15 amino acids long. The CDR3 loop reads CASSLGGRRQENQYF. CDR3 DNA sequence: TGTGCCAGCAGCCTGGGGGGACGACGCCAAGAGAACCAGTACTTC.

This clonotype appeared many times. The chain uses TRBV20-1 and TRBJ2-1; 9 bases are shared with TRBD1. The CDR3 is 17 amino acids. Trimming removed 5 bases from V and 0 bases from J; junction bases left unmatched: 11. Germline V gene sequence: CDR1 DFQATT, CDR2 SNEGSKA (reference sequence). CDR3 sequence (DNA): TGCAGTGCTCAGGACAGGGGAGATAAAAGCTCCTACAATGAGCAGTTCTTC. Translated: CSAQDRGDKSSYNEQFF.

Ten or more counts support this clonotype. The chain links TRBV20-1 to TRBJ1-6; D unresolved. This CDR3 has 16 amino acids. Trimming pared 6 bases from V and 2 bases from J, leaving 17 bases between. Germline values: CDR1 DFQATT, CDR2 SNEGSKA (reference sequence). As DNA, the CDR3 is TGCAGTGCCCCGGTCCACGAAGGCCCCTATAATTCACCCCTCCACTTT. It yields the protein CSAPVHEGPYNSPLHF.

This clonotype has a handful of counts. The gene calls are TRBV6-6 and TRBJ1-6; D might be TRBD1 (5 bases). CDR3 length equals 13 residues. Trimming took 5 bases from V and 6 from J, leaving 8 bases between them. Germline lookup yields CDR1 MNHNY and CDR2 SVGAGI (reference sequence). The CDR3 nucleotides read TGTGCCAGCAGTCGACAGACTAATTCACCCCTCCACTTT. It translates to CASSRQTNSPLHF.